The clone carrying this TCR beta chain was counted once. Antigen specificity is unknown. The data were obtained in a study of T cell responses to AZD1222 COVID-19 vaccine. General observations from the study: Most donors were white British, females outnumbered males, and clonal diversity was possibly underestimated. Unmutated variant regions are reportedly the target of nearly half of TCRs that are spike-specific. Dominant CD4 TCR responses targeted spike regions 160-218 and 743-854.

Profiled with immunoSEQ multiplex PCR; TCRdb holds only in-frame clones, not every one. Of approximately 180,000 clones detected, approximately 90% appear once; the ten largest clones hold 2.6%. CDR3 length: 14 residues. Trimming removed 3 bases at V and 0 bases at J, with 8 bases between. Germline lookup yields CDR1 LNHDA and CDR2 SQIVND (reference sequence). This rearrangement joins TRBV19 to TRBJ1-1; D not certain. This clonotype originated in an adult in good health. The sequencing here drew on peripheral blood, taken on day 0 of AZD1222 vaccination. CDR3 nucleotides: TGTGCCAGTAGTATCCAGCCTATGAACACTGAAGCTTTCTTT. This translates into CASSIQPMNTEAFF.